This T cell receptor beta chain was obtained from a study of response to subunit inactivated influenza vaccine. One entry per CDR3 protein results from TCRdb running MiXCR on the RT-PCR reads. The sample holds a few hundred thousand distinct CDR3 sequences; approximately 11% are singletons and the top ten take 11%. This CDR3 is 16 amino acids long. Germline CDR1 SNHLY, CDR2 FYNNEI. Unmatched junction bases numbered 6, after V lost 6 bases and J lost 3 bases. Only a few counts were recorded for this clonotype. This sample was shared with a second study, whose subject was T cells expressing NK-cell markers. That work states: 5'RACE template switching with UMIs generated TCR beta cDNA. Sorted T-cell subsets CD3+CD56+NKG2C+, CD3+CD56+NKG2C- and CD3+CD56-NKG2C+ were TCR beta-sequenced. Seven HCMV-seropositive donors and one seronegative donor made up the eight sequenced donors. Whether expanded NKG2C+ T cell clones were HCMV specific stayed uncertain.

The material was PBMCs from blood, obtained on the day of vaccination. The receptor was isolated from a man aged 45 to 65 who received an inactivated influenza vaccine. V gene TRBV2 combines with J gene TRBJ2-1; 12 nucleotides line up with TRBD2. CDR3 sequence (DNA): TGTGCCAGCAGCGTAGGGACTAGCGGGTACTACAATGAGCAGTTCTTC. It translates to CASSVGTSGYYNEQFF.